The entry below describes one T cell receptor beta chain. V was shortened by 6 bases and J by 4 bases, with 18 bases between the two germline ends. CDR3 size: 15 residues. Germline values: CDR1 MDHEN, CDR2 SYDVKM. The entry originates in a study of blood T cell repertoires in COVID-19. At the level of the study: Sites across the United States, Italy and Spain contributed samples from acute and convalescent COVID-19. T cells, B-cell-depleted T cells, or PBMCs provided the cDNA or gDNA that served as material.

Original processing notes: It was from reference gene primer amplification that nucleated cell counts were estimated. Repertoires were generated with immunoSEQ multiplex PCR, while TCRdb's copy carries only in-frame clones and drops some. From that table come the V and J calls and clone size; the DNA was used to work out D and trimming. The data hold 25,000 to 30,000 clones, with roughly 84% observed a single time. The receptor comes from a man in his 70s with active COVID-19. Sample: peripheral blood. V gene TRBV28 combines with J gene TRBJ1-2; D possibly corresponds to TRBD1 (6 bases). The CDR3 DNA reads as TGTGCCAGCAGCTCAGGGGACTATGGCATCTATGGCTACACCTTC. This codes for CASSSGDYGIYGYTF.